Listed below are T cell receptor beta chains from one sample, sequenced in a study of T cells after yellow fever vaccination. TCRdb reanalysed the 5' RACE reads using MiXCR and keeps one entry per CDR3 protein. The profile covers 55,000 or so distinct CDR3 sequences, with approximately 6.6% appearing a single time and around 24% taken by the ten largest. Material: CD8+ T cells not binding an NS4B(214-222) dextramer, sorted from PBMCs, obtained about 41 days after the first yellow fever vaccination. The receptors originated from a man between 18 and 35 years old who received the YFV17D yellow fever vaccine. The CDR3 runs from the conserved cysteine through the conserved F or W. A D gene is named only where the DNA matches it firmly. Rows give clone size only sometimes, using once, few, many, or a class for an expanded clone.

d_gene | j_gene | abundance | v_gene | CDR3nt | CDR3aa
NA | TRBJ2-3 | few | TRBV4-1 | TGCGCCAGCAGCCAAGTACAGACTACAGATACGCAGTATTTT | CASSQVQTTDTQYF
NA | TRBJ2-7 | few | TRBV12-3/TRBV12-4 | TGTGCCAGCAGTTTGTCGGACGGAGTCTACGAGCAGTACTTC | CASSLSDGVYEQYF
TRBD2 | TRBJ2-5 | few | TRBV7-9 | TGTGCCAGCAGCTCACGGGGGGGGGTAAAGACCCAGTACTTC | CASSSRGGVKTQYF
NA | TRBJ2-2 | few | TRBV19 | TGTGCCAGTAGTATTCTGTGGGGCGCGAACACCGGGGAGCTGTTTTTT | CASSILWGANTGELFF
NA | TRBJ1-1 | few | TRBV19 | TGTGCCAGTAGCTGGGGAGGGGCACCCACTGAAGCTTTCTTT | CASSWGGAPTEAFF
NA | TRBJ2-2 | NA | TRBV5-1 | TGCGCCAGCAGCTTCCGAGGGGGAACGAACACCGGGGAGCTGTTTTTT | CASSFRGGTNTGELFF
TRBD1 | TRBJ1-3 | many | TRBV6-5 | TGTGCCAGCGGACAGGCCGGCTCTGGAAACACCATATATTTT | CASGQAGSGNTIYF
TRBD2 | TRBJ2-3 | few | TRBV3-1 | TGTGCCAGCAGCCAAGAGGGCGGGGGGCACACAGATACGCAGTATTTT | CASSQEGGGHTDTQYF
TRBD1 | TRBJ1-1 | NA | TRBV6-2/TRBV6-3 | TGTGCCAGCAGTTACCAGGGGGCAAGTACTGAAGCTTTCTTT | CASSYQGASTEAFF
TRBD1 | TRBJ1-5 | NA | TRBV7-9 | TGTGCCACCACAGGGGGCACCAATCAGCCCCAGCATTTT | CATTGGTNQPQHF
TRBD1 | TRBJ1-4 | few | TRBV20-1 | TGCAGTGCTAGAGCGGACAGGGGATATGAAAAACTGTTTTTT | CSARADRGYEKLFF
NA | TRBJ2-5 | many | TRBV4-3 | TGCGCCAGCAGCCAAGCCCGGGACTCATCTCAAGAGACCCAGTACTTC | CASSQARDSSQETQYF
TRBD2 | TRBJ2-7 | many | TRBV5-1 | TGCGCCAGCAGCTTGGCCGGGGGGAGCGAGCAGTACTTC | CASSLAGGSEQYF
NA | TRBJ2-2 | many | TRBV12-3/TRBV12-4 | TGTGCCAGCAGTTTTGGAGTTTCCGGGGAGCTGTTTTTT | CASSFGVSGELFF
NA | TRBJ1-6 | many | TRBV28 | TGTGCCAGCAGTTCCGGAAGGCCCCTCCACTTT | CASSSGRPLHF
NA | TRBJ2-5 | few | TRBV2 | TGTGCCAGCACCAAAGGGTCTAGCCAAGAGACCCAGTACTTC | CASTKGSSQETQYF
NA | TRBJ2-1 | many | TRBV29-1 | TGCAGCGTTTTCGGGCAGGGCCACAATGAGCAGTTCTTC | CSVFGQGHNEQFF
NA | TRBJ2-2 | few | TRBV5-6 | TGTGCCAGCAGCCATGAGGTCGATTGGGCCGGGGAGCTGTTTTTT | CASSHEVDWAGELFF
NA | TRBJ2-7 | NA | TRBV7-9 | TGTGCCAGCAGCCATACAGGGAATTTAACGTTCGAGCAGTACTTC | CASSHTGNLTFEQYF
NA | TRBJ1-1 | NA | TRBV11-1 | TGTGCCAGCAGCTTTTATGCTGGGGGGCCGCTTGCTGTTGCTGAAGCTTTCTTT | CASSFYAGGPLAVAEAFF
TRBD1 | TRBJ2-1 | few | TRBV9 | TGTGCCAGCAGCGCAAACAACAGGGGGCCCCTTTACAATGAGCAGTTCTTC | CASSANNRGPLYNEQFF
NA | TRBJ2-7 | many | TRBV7-9 | TGTGCCAGCAGTGGGGATAGCTCCTACGAGCAGTACTTC | CASSGDSSYEQYF